Each of the 23 T cell receptor beta chains below was sequenced from the same sample in a study of blood T cell repertoires in COVID-19. Profiled with immunoSEQ multiplex PCR; TCRdb holds only in-frame clones, not every one. Among 300,000 to 400,000 clones listed, 85% were seen once. The material sequenced was PBMCs or T cells enriched from blood (not recorded which). The receptor source for this set is a woman aged 30 to 39 who had been exposed to COVID-19.

V gene TRBV3-1 (or the pseudogene TRBV3-2) combines with J gene TRBJ2-7, with a possible D match to TRBD2 (6 bases). The germline V gene has CDR1 LGHDT and CDR2 YNNKEL (reference sequence). The CDR3 consists of 14 residues. V was clipped by 4 bases and J by 2 bases, with 12 bases between them. CDR3 sequence (DNA): TGTGCCAGCAGCCTTGGGACTCAGACCTACGAGCAGTACTTC. Residues: CASSLGTQTYEQYF.

J is TRBJ2-2 and V is TRBV23-1; D possibly corresponds to TRBD2 (6 bases). TRBV23-1 is an open reading frame whose function is uncertain. Trimming pared 1 base from V and 6 bases from J, leaving 18 bases between. This CDR3 contains 17 residues. The CDR3 is CASSQFLRGVNPGELFF. Written as DNA, the CDR3 is TGCGCCAGCAGTCAATTTTTGCGCGGGGTAAATCCCGGGGAGCTGTTTTTT.

The chain employs TRBV7-9 and TRBJ1-1; a weak D match, TRBD1 (6 bases). The CDR3 covers 15 residues. Germline CDR1 reads SEHNR; CDR2 reads FQNEAQ (reference sequence). The V and J ends lost 0 bases and 1 base respectively, with 9 bases between them. The chain's CDR3 is CASSLAQTGNTEAFF. The CDR3, as DNA: TGTGCCAGCAGCTTAGCTCAGACAGGGAACACTGAAGCTTTCTTT.

This sequence joins TRBV9 and TRBJ2-1; 9 bases match TRBD2. The germline V gene encodes CDR1 SGDLS and CDR2 YYNGEE. The ends lost 3 bases at V and 6 bases at J; junction bases unmatched: 7. The CDR3 consists of 15 residues. CDR3 region: CASSAIAGAVNEQFF. DNA for the CDR3: TGTGCCAGCAGCGCAATAGCGGGGGCCGTCAATGAGCAGTTCTTC.

The chain employs TRBV7-9 and TRBJ2-1; TRBD2 matches 9 bases. J was trimmed by 0 bases and V by 5 bases; bases with no gene match: 11. The CDR3 runs 18 residues. The germline gives CDR1 SEHNR, CDR2 FQNEAQ (reference sequence). The CDR3 DNA is TGTGCCAGCAGCCTTAGGCCTAGCGGGGCGAGCTCCTACAATGAGCAGTTCTTC. Its translation is CASSLRPSGASSYNEQFF.

The rearrangement links TRBV7-6 to TRBJ2-7, with TRBD2 matching 9 bases. CDR3 length: 17 amino acids. In germline, CDR1 is SGHVS, CDR2 FNYEAQ. Losses at the gene ends were 4 bases for V and 1 base for J; bases not matched to a gene: 11. This CDR3 is CASSSYSLAGNSYEQYF. CDR3 coding DNA: TGTGCCAGCAGCTCTTATTCCCTAGCGGGGAATTCCTACGAGCAGTACTTC.

This rearrangement joins TRBV19 to TRBJ2-3; 10 bases align to TRBD2. Trimming cost V 6 bases and J 1 base; bases outside gene matches: 4. The CDR3 length is 15 residues. Looked up from germline, CDR1 is LNHDA and CDR2 is SQIVND (reference sequence). CDR3 DNA sequence: TGTGCCAGTAGAGCCGGGACTAGCGGCACAGATACGCAGTATTTT. Its protein is CASRAGTSGTDTQYF.

The chain employs TRBV30 and TRBJ2-5, with a tentative D call TRBD2 (5 bases). The V end lost 4 bases, the J end lost 0 bases, and 6 bases lay between the germline ends. From germline, CDR1 is GTSNPN and CDR2 SVGIG (reference sequence). The CDR3 length is 12 residues. CDR3 sequence: CAWTDYQETQYF. The CDR3 nucleotides are TGTGCCTGGACGGACTACCAAGAGACCCAGTACTTC.

With regard to this clone: One junction end disagrees with the germline gene, perhaps due to a read error. This chain uses TRBV24-1 with TRBJ2-3; D is uncertain. Looked up from germline, CDR1 is KGHDR and CDR2 is SFDVKD. The CDR3 totals 12 residues. The CDR3 sequence is CAASRRADTQYF. For the CDR3, the DNA is TGTGCCGCCAGCCGGAGAGCAGATACGCAGTATTTT.

The chain links TRBV9 to TRBJ2-1; 7 bases map to TRBD2. The CDR3 contains 17 residues. Germline CDR1 and CDR2: SGDLS and YYNGEE. Germline trimming cut 3 bases from V and 3 bases from J; bases unmatched to any gene: 12. The CDR3 nucleotides are TGTGCCAGCAGCGATCTAAAGCGGGACTCCCTCTACAATGAGCAGTTCTTC. Protein: CASSDLKRDSLYNEQFF.

V gene TRBV27 combines with J gene TRBJ2-3; D gene ambiguous. Trimming stripped 5 bases from V and 4 bases from J, with 13 bases between. Per germline, CDR1 MNHEY and CDR2 SMNVEV (reference sequence). The CDR3 loop spans 14 amino acids. The CDR3, as DNA: TGTGCCAGCAGTACACTCCAGGAACCAGATACGCAGTATTTT. Amino acid sequence: CASSTLQEPDTQYF.

The chain couples TRBV4-3 to TRBJ2-1; TRBD2 aligns across 7 bases. This CDR3 has 17 amino acids. CDR1 is LGHNA, CDR2 YSLEER, per germline. The V segment lost 0 bases and the J segment 2 bases; nucleotides outside the gene matches: 7. In DNA, the CDR3 is TGCGCCAGCAGCCAAGAAATAGTGGGAGGGCCCTACAATGAGCAGTTCTTC. Encoded protein: CASSQEIVGGPYNEQFF.

The chain recombines TRBV12-3 or TRBV12-4 with TRBJ2-6; a possible D gene is TRBD2 (5 bases). V shed 7 bases and J shed 4 bases, with 8 bases lying between them. The CDR3 is 13 residues long. The CDR3 protein is CASMEAGANVLTF. For the CDR3, the DNA is TGTGCCAGCATGGAGGCCGGGGCCAACGTCCTGACTTTC.

The chain links TRBV30 to TRBJ2-1; D gene uncertain. Trimming stripped 4 bases from V and 2 bases from J, with 9 bases between. The CDR3 sequence is 13 residues long. Germline values: CDR1 GTSNPN, CDR2 SVGIG (reference sequence). The CDR3 protein is CAWTEYPYNEQFF. DNA for the CDR3: TGTGCCTGGACAGAATATCCCTACAATGAGCAGTTCTTC.

This clone was seen just once. The V gene is TRBV3-1 (or the pseudogene TRBV3-2), the J gene TRBJ1-1; maybe TRBD1 (6 bases). Per germline, CDR1 LGHDT and CDR2 YNNKEL (reference sequence). V was shortened by 3 bases and J by 1 base, with 9 bases between the two germline ends. This CDR3 is built from 14 residues. The DNA of the CDR3 is TGTGCCAGCAGCCAGGGACATAAGAACACTGAAGCTTTCTTT. Its translation is CASSQGHKNTEAFF.

J is TRBJ1-2 and V is TRBV28; tentative D call: TRBD1 (5 bases). Germline V gives CDR1 MDHEN, CDR2 SYDVKM. The CDR3 has 14 amino acids. Deletions cut 6 bases from V and 5 bases from J, with 16 bases between. The CDR3 DNA sequence: TGTGCCAGCAGCCTAGCTTTGGGGGGGTATGGCTACACCTTC. Protein sequence: CASSLALGGYGYTF.

The CDR3, as DNA: TGTGCCAGCAGCGCGTCTCACGGGACACCAAAAGGGGGCTACACCTTC. Translating gives CASSASHGTPKGGYTF. The chain combines TRBV9 with TRBJ1-2; maybe TRBD1 (6 bases). In germline, CDR1 is SGDLS, CDR2 YYNGEE. The ends were cut back, 3 bases at V and 8 bases at J, with 23 bases in the middle. The CDR3 runs 16 residues.

The rearrangement joins TRBV9 to TRBJ2-3; a possible D gene is TRBD2 (7 bases). CDR1 is SGDLS and CDR2 is YYNGEE in the germline V gene. The germline V and J ends were trimmed by 8 bases and 0 bases, with 13 bases remaining between them. CDR3 size: 14 residues. In DNA, the CDR3 is TGTGCCAGTACCGGGGGGCGAAGCACAGATACGCAGTATTTT. It yields the protein CASTGGRSTDTQYF. The full variable domain, with the rest looked up from reference TRBV9 and TRBJ2-3, is DSGVTQTPKHLITATGQRVTLRCSPRSGDLSVYWYQQSLDQGLQFLIQYYNGEERAKGNILERFSAQQFPDLHSELNLSSLELGDSALYFCASTGGRSTDTQYFGPGTRLTVL.

This clone was counted a single time. The rearrangement links TRBV9 to TRBJ2-5, with D possibly being TRBD1 (5 bases). The CDR3 has 16 residues. With 3 bases removed from V and 2 bases from J, the gap between germline ends came to 17 bases. Germline V lookup: CDR1 SGDLS, CDR2 YYNGEE. This CDR3 is CASSAQLLGAQETQYF. The DNA for the CDR3 is TGTGCCAGCAGCGCCCAGCTTCTTGGGGCTCAAGAGACCCAGTACTTC.

V and J are TRBV5-1 and TRBJ2-5, with TRBD1 identical over 7 bases. In germline, CDR1 is SGHRS, CDR2 YFSETQ. The CDR3 spans 15 residues. After removal of 0 bases from V and 2 bases from J, the junction contained 4 bases not matched to a gene. This CDR3 is CASSLEGTEQETQYF. The CDR3 DNA sequence: TGCGCCAGCAGCTTGGAGGGGACAGAGCAAGAGACCCAGTACTTC.

The CDR3 region has the DNA TGCAGCGTTAGTTCCGGGAGTAACGAGCAGTACTTC. Its translation is CSVSSGSNEQYF. This chain uses TRBV29-1 with TRBJ2-7, with D perhaps TRBD2 (6 bases). This CDR3 spans 12 amino acids. V dropped 5 bases and J dropped 5 bases, with 13 bases sitting between them. Germline CDR1 and CDR2: SQVTM and ANQGSEA.

The rearrangement links TRBV7-2 to TRBJ2-1, with TRBD2 identical over 9 bases. The V gene end was trimmed by 1 base and the J gene end by 5 bases; junction bases not matched to a gene: 6. CDR1 SGHTA and CDR2 FQGNSA come from the germline V gene. This CDR3 has 16 residues. The CDR3 DNA reads TGTGCCAGCAGCTTAGTGGCGGGGGGGCAGAACAATGAGCAGTTCTTC. Translating gives CASSLVAGGQNNEQFF. The entire variable domain, with the rest obtained from reference TRBV7-2 and TRBJ2-1, is as follows: GAGVSQSPSNKVTEKGKDVELRCDPISGHTALYWYRQSLGQGLEFLIYFQGNSAPDKSGLPSDRFSAERTGGSVSTLTIQRTQQEDSAVYLCASSLVAGGQNNEQFFGPGTRLTVL.

The chain is built from TRBV7-9 and TRBJ1-2; D is ambiguous. V lost 5 bases, J lost 7 bases, and 14 bases lay in between. The CDR3 has 13 residues. Germline CDR1 and CDR2: SEHNR and FQNEAQ (reference sequence). The CDR3 DNA reads as TGTGCCAGCAGCCCCTCCCCAGAATCTGGCTACACCTTC. Residues: CASSPSPESGYTF.